Reported below is one TCR beta chain. Its antigen remains undetermined. No much larger clone exists at a distance of one base, and base qualities are not known. Preparation of the library involved the immunoSEQ multiplex PCR assay. This is the immuneACCESS table as TCRdb keeps it, with only in-frame sequences that have V and J called. A part of the clones is gone; compared with another copy, unresolved V genes explain less than half, and the rest is unexplained. The sample data list around 76,000 clones, and about 96% of these were observed just once. The ten largest clones take up roughly 0.2% of the sample. The sample originates from a study of technical replicates of blood from a few donors (dated by TCRdb to the late 2010s). Looking up the germline V gene yields CDR1 MNHEY and CDR2 SVGAGI. The germline V and J ends show losses of 2 bases and 7 bases respectively, and no gene match explains 11 bases of the junction. The CDR3 contains 16 residues, cysteine and phenylalanine counted. Only the CDR3 part of the read is kept: 48 bases, read in frame from the first base.

The sequence came from a human donor in good health. The rearrangement joined TRBV6-5 to TRBJ1-5; 7 bases in the middle match TRBD1. Sequencing was performed on T cells isolated from PBMCs. The CDR3 region reads CASSYGTVKERQPQHF. The nucleotide sequence is given as TGTGCCAGCAGTTACGGGACAGTGAAAGAGAGACAGCCCCAGCATTTT.